The 25 T cell receptor beta chains below all came from one sample that was sequenced in a study of CD8+ T cells in alopecia areata. TCR sequencing used cDNA made by reverse transcription of extracted RNA. The table came from immunoSEQ multiplex PCR; TCRdb's copy has only in-frame clones and leaves some out. The data contain more than 95,000 clones, around 45% of them singletons. Material: CD4+ T cells sorted from blood. The receptor source for this set is a human donor with alopecia areata.

This clone has more than one count but fewer than ten. This chain connects TRBV19 to TRBJ2-7, with unresolved D. V gave up 5 bases and J gave up 4 bases, with 6 bases separating them. The CDR3 is made up of 11 amino acids. Germline assignment: CDR1 LNHDA and CDR2 SQIVND (reference sequence). CDR3 residues: CASSAGYEQYF. The CDR3 bases are TGTGCCAGTAGTGCCGGATACGAGCAGTACTTC.

The chain is built from TRBV28 and TRBJ2-1; no clear D gene. Trimming pared 6 bases from V and 4 bases from J, leaving 16 bases between. The CDR3 is made up of 15 amino acids. Germline CDR1 reads MDHEN; CDR2 reads SYDVKM. The CDR3 spells CASRTTFPGYNEQFF. The CDR3 coding sequence is TGTGCCAGCAGGACCACGTTCCCCGGATACAATGAGCAGTTCTTC.

V usage is TRBV5-1 and J usage is TRBJ1-4; TRBD1 matches 7 bases. This CDR3 region has 15 residues. V was pared by 0 bases and J by 10 bases, with 9 bases of the junction left unmatched. Per germline, CDR1 SGHRS and CDR2 YFSETQ. As DNA, the CDR3 is TGCGCCAGCAGCTTGGGACAGGGCCTGTATGGAAAACTGTTTTTT. It specifies CASSLGQGLYGKLFF.

This clone was counted between two and nine times. CDR3 amino acids: CASSRDRPNYGYTF. The CDR3, as DNA: TGCGCCAGCAGCCGGGACAGACCCAACTATGGCTACACCTTC. J is TRBJ1-2 and V is TRBV5-1; 7 positions agree with TRBD1. The CDR3 totals 14 residues. Germline trimming cut 4 bases from V and 2 bases from J; bases unmatched to any gene: 5. The V gene's germline CDR1 is SGHRS and CDR2 YFSETQ.

The chain combines TRBV30 with TRBJ2-7; possible D gene TRBD1, 6 bases. The CDR3 runs 12 residues. The V gene lost 3 bases and the J gene lost 7 bases, with 13 bases spanning the gap. Per germline, CDR1 GTSNPN and CDR2 SVGIG (reference sequence). As DNA, the CDR3 is TGTGCCTGGAGCCTAGCAAGGGGGGAGCAGTACTTC. Its translation: CAWSLARGEQYF.

The chain joins TRBV27 to TRBJ2-7, with 11 bases lining up with TRBD2. Trimming cost V 8 bases and J 3 bases; bases outside gene matches: 15. Germline V gene sequence: CDR1 MNHEY, CDR2 SMNVEV (reference sequence). The CDR3 extends over 17 amino acids. CDR3 coding DNA: TGTGCCAGCCGACTAGCGGGGTCACCAACCCTTATCTACGAGCAGTACTTC. Encoded protein: CASRLAGSPTLIYEQYF.

This clone was detected only a few times. The chain couples TRBV7-9 to TRBJ2-5, with D unclear. The CDR3 spans 13 residues. Germline lookup yields CDR1 SEHNR and CDR2 FQNEAQ (reference sequence). Trimming cost V 5 bases and J 5 bases, with 12 bases left between them. CDR3 bases: TGTGCCAGCAGCGTCACATCACTGGAGACCCAGTACTTC. Protein sequence: CASSVTSLETQYF.

The chain couples TRBV5-1 to TRBJ2-3; D ambiguous. The CDR3 runs 15 residues. V was cut by 0 bases and J by 0 bases, with 8 bases left in between. Germline V lookup: CDR1 SGHRS, CDR2 YFSETQ. CDR3 bases: TGCGCCAGCAGCTTGGGACGGCACAGCACAGATACGCAGTATTTT. It codes for CASSLGRHSTDTQYF.

As concerns this clone: The sample has other DNA sequences that encode this CDR3 too. The CDR3 DNA reads as TGTGCCTGGAGTAGGGGCCGGGAGACCCAGTACTTC. As protein: CAWSRGRETQYF. V gene TRBV30 combines with J gene TRBJ2-5; D might be TRBD1 (5 bases). Germline V gene sequence: CDR1 GTSNPN, CDR2 SVGIG (reference sequence). The CDR3 is made up of 12 amino acids. V was pared by 2 bases and J by 5 bases, with 9 bases between. Together with reference TRBV30 and TRBJ2-5, the CDR3 gives the full variable domain: SQTIHQWPATLVQPVGSPLSLECTVEGTSNPNLYWYRQAAGRGLQLLFYSVGIGQISSEVPQNLSASRPQDRQFILSSKKLLLSDSGFYLCAWSRGRETQYFGPGTRLLVL.

This clone was seen a few times. The V and J genes are TRBV5-8 and TRBJ2-4, with 10 nucleotides matching TRBD1. V was pared by 5 bases and J by 6 bases, with 2 bases of the junction left unmatched. This CDR3 region has 13 residues. Germline V gives CDR1 SGHTS, CDR2 YDEGEE. The CDR3 protein is CASRGQGINIQYF. The CDR3 region has the DNA TGTGCCAGCAGGGGACAGGGGATAAACATTCAGTACTTC.

The rearrangement links TRBV5-1 to TRBJ2-6, with a tentative D call TRBD2 (5 bases). The CDR3 covers 15 residues. Trimming left V 2 bases short and J 3 bases short, with 9 bases between. Germline CDR1 SGHRS, CDR2 YFSETQ. CDR3 coding DNA: TGCGCCAGCAGCTTCGGGGTTATTGGGGCCAACGTCCTGACTTTC. Translation gives CASSFGVIGANVLTF. The full variable domain, its missing parts supplied by reference TRBV5-1 and TRBJ2-6, is KAGVTQTPRYLIKTRGQQVTLSCSPISGHRSVSWYQQTPGQGLQFLFEYFSETQRNKGNFPGRFSGRQFSNSRSEMNVSTLELGDSALYLCASSFGVIGANVLTFGAGSRLTVL.

The rearrangement joins TRBV7-2 to TRBJ2-7; D might be TRBD2 (5 bases). This CDR3 is built from 13 residues. The V and J ends lost 2 bases and 6 bases respectively, with 11 bases between them. Germline-derived CDR1 and CDR2 are SGHTA and FQGNSA. Here the CDR3 reads CASSLSRGFEQYF. Here the CDR3 DNA reads TGTGCCAGCAGCTTAAGTCGGGGTTTCGAGCAGTACTTC.

This clone was observed many times. The rearrangement links TRBV7-2 to TRBJ1-1, with unresolved D. Germline lookup yields CDR1 SGHTA and CDR2 FQGNSA. Trimming took off 0 bases at V and 4 bases at J, with 9 bases between the two ends. This CDR3 is 14 amino acids long. The DNA for the CDR3 is TGTGCCAGCAGCTTAGCGACGGGGAGCACTGAAGCTTTCTTT. This gives the protein CASSLATGSTEAFF.

The genes are TRBV6-4 and TRBJ1-1; D is possibly TRBD1 (6 bases). The CDR3 extends over 13 amino acids. V shed 2 bases and J shed 4 bases, with 8 bases lying between them. The germline V gene has CDR1 MRHNA and CDR2 SNTAGT. For the CDR3, the DNA is TGTGCCAGCAGTGACGAGGGGGGCACTGAAGCTTTCTTT. Amino acids: CASSDEGGTEAFF.

The chain recombines TRBV2 with TRBJ2-7; D perhaps matches TRBD2 (5 bases). The V gene's germline CDR1 is SNHLY and CDR2 FYNNEI. V was clipped by 2 bases and J by 2 bases, with 10 bases between them. The CDR3 sequence is 14 residues long. Here the CDR3 reads CASSERYGAYEQYF. In nucleotides, the CDR3 is TGTGCCAGCAGTGAAAGGTACGGGGCCTACGAGCAGTACTTC. The full variable domain, completed using reference TRBV2 and TRBJ2-7, is EPEVTQTPSHQVTQMGQEVILRCVPISNHLYFYWYRQILGQKVEFLVSFYNNEISEKSEIFDDQFSVERPDGSNFTLKIRSTKLEDSAMYFCASSERYGAYEQYFGPGTRLTVT.

This chain joins TRBV6-1 and TRBJ2-3; D gene unclear. Germline assignment: CDR1 MNHNS and CDR2 SASEGT. The CDR3 extends over 14 amino acids. The ends were cut back, 2 bases at V and 1 base at J, with 7 bases in the middle. The CDR3 coding sequence is TGTGCCAGCAGTGAATCGGTTGGCACAGATACGCAGTATTTT. Encoded protein: CASSESVGTDTQYF.

By proportion, this clone is medium-sized (0.01 to 0.1%). V gene TRBV9 combines with J gene TRBJ1-1, with a possible D match to TRBD1 (5 bases). V shed 0 bases and J shed 2 bases, with 11 bases lying between them. This CDR3 comprises 15 residues. Germline loops: CDR1 SGDLS, CDR2 YYNGEE. The CDR3 region has the DNA TGTGCCAGCAGCGTAGAACTGGGGGGTAACACTGAAGCTTTCTTT. Amino acids: CASSVELGGNTEAFF.

The rearrangement joins TRBV9 to TRBJ1-6, with 9 positions matching TRBD1. CDR1 and CDR2 (germline): SGDLS, YYNGEE. This CDR3 is 17 amino acids long. V lost 0 bases and J lost 10; bases outside the gene matches: 11. The CDR3 nucleotides are TGTGCCAGCAGCGTAGAAGTCTCCGGGACAGGGTACTCACCCCTCCACTTT. Translating gives CASSVEVSGTGYSPLHF. The full variable domain, its missing parts supplied by reference TRBV9 and TRBJ1-6, is DSGVTQTPKHLITATGQRVTLRCSPRSGDLSVYWYQQSLDQGLQFLIQYYNGEERAKGNILERFSAQQFPDLHSELNLSSLELGDSALYFCASSVEVSGTGYSPLHFGNGTRLTVT.

V gene TRBV6-5 combines with J gene TRBJ1-2; no definite D call. Germline lookup yields CDR1 MNHEY and CDR2 SVGAGI. The V gene lost 6 bases and the J gene lost 2 bases, with 10 bases spanning the gap. This CDR3 region has 13 residues. The CDR3 is CASSSDTNYGYTF. As DNA, the CDR3 is TGTGCCAGCAGCAGTGACACCAACTATGGCTACACCTTC.

The chain carries TRBV27 and TRBJ2-3, with D uncertain. Germline CDR1 is MNHEY and CDR2 is SMNVEV (reference sequence). The V end was cut by 3 bases, the J end by 3 bases, with 10 bases between. The CDR3 is 14 residues long. The CDR3 nucleotides are TGTGCCAGCAGTTTTTTGGTGGGGACAGATACGCAGTATTTT. This encodes CASSFLVGTDTQYF.

The chain recombines TRBV6-5 with TRBJ2-3; D gene ambiguous. Germline V gives CDR1 MNHEY, CDR2 SVGAGI. V lost 10 bases, J lost 6 bases, and 11 bases lay in between. This CDR3 has 11 residues. The CDR3 DNA follows: TGTGCCACCACGGACCGGGATACGCAGTATTTT. Its protein is CATTDRDTQYF.

The genes are TRBV5-4 and TRBJ1-1; D might be TRBD1 (5 bases). The CDR3 sequence is 16 residues long. V shed 0 bases and J shed 1 base, with 13 bases lying between them. Germline V lookup: CDR1 SGHNT, CDR2 YYREEE (reference sequence). This CDR3 reads CASSLDGHSRNTEAFF. The CDR3, as DNA: TGTGCCAGCAGCTTGGACGGACACTCGAGGAACACTGAAGCTTTCTTT.

This clone was recorded many times. CDR3 bases: TGTGCCAGCAGCCAAACCACAGATACGCAGTATTTT. Its translation: CASSQTTDTQYF. This sequence joins TRBV14 and TRBJ2-3; D unclear. Looked up from germline, CDR1 is SGHDN and CDR2 is FVKESK. The CDR3 contains 12 residues. The V gene lost 2 bases and the J gene lost 2 bases, with 2 bases spanning the gap.

The V gene is TRBV4-3, the J gene TRBJ2-3; TRBD2 matches at 10 bases. Germline V CDR1 and CDR2: LGHNA, YSLEER. J lost 2 bases, V lost 0 bases, and 11 bases had no gene match. The CDR3 has 19 amino acids. CDR3 bases: TGCGCCAGCAGCCAAGATTCCCTACCTAGCGGGGGCCACACAGATACGCAGTATTTT. Amino acid sequence: CASSQDSLPSGGHTDTQYF.

This clone was found a few times. V and J are TRBV7-2 and TRBJ2-6; 7 bases line up with TRBD1. The V gene's germline CDR1 is SGHTA and CDR2 FQGNSA. This CDR3 is built from 18 residues. The V gene end was trimmed by 4 bases and the J gene end by 2 bases; junction bases not matched to a gene: 11. The CDR3 loop reads CASSSSVRGQPGANVLTF. In nucleotides, the CDR3 is TGTGCCAGCAGCTCCTCAGTGAGGGGACAGCCTGGGGCCAACGTCCTGACTTTC.